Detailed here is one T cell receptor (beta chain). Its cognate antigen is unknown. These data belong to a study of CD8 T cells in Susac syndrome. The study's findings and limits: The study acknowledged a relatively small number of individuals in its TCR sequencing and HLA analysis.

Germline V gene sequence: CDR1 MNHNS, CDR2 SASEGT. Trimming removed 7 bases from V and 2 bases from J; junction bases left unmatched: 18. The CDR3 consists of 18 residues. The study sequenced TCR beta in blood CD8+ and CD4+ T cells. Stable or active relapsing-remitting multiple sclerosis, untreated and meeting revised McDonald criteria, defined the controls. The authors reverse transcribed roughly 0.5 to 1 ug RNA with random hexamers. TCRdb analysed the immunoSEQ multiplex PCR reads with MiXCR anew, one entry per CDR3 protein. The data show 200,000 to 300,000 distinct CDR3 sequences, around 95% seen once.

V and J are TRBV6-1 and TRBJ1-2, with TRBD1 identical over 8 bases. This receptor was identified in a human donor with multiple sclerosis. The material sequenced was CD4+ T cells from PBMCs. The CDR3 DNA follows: TGTGCCAGCACTCAGAAGGGGACAGGCGTTATTCTGAACTATGGCTACACCTTC. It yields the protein CASTQKGTGVILNYGYTF.